The clone carrying this TCR beta chain turned up a few times. The CDR3 is 14 residues long. The V segment lost 4 bases and the J segment 4 bases; nucleotides outside the gene matches: 3. Germline CDR1 SGHDN, CDR2 FVKESK. The data belong to a study of blood T cells in healthy people across ages. The second PCR ran about 6 to 12 cycles with a sample-barcoded 5' primer and J-beta primers. TCRdb re-derived calls from the 5' RACE reads in MiXCR, one entry per CDR3 protein. The sample lists approximately 820,000 distinct CDR3 sequences; around 42% were seen once. Sample: blood. The TCR sequence derives from a man aged 60-69 years in good health. The V and J genes are TRBV14 and TRBJ2-7; 11 nucleotides match TRBD1. The CDR3 bases are TGTGCCAGCAGCCGACGGGACAGGGGGTACGAGCAGTACTTC. Translated: CASSRRDRGYEQYF.